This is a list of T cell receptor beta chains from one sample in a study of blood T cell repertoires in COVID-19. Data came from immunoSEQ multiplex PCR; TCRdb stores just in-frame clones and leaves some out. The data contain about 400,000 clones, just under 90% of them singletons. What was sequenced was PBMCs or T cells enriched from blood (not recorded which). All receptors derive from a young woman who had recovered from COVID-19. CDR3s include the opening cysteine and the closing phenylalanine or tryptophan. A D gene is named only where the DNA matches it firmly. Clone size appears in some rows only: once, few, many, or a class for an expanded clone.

cdr3_nt: TGTGCCAGCAGGGACAGGGTGGTATCCGGGGAGCTGTTTTTT
cdr3_aa: CASRDRVVSGELFF
v_call: TRBV2
d_call: TRBD1
j_call: TRBJ2-2
clone_size: NA

cdr3_nt: TGTGCCATCAGTGAGTCGGCAGCGACTGAAGCTTTCTTT
cdr3_aa: CAISESAATEAFF
v_call: TRBV10-3
d_call: NA
j_call: TRBJ1-1
clone_size: NA

cdr3_nt: TGTGCCAGCTCCCCCGGACACATAAGGGATCAGCCCCAGCATTTT
cdr3_aa: CASSPGHIRDQPQHF
v_call: TRBV18
d_call: NA
j_call: TRBJ1-5
clone_size: once

cdr3_nt: TGTGCCACCAGCAGAGATAGGGGTGGTAGTATGAACACTGAAGCTTTCTTT
cdr3_aa: CATSRDRGGSMNTEAFF
v_call: TRBV15
d_call: NA
j_call: TRBJ1-1
clone_size: NA

cdr3_nt: TGTGCCAGTAGTATACAGGACAGGATAACCGGGGAGCTGTTTTTT
cdr3_aa: CASSIQDRITGELFF
v_call: TRBV19
d_call: TRBD1
j_call: TRBJ2-2
clone_size: NA

cdr3_nt: TGTGCCAGCAGCCCCCCAGGGGGCCAGGAGGACACTGAAGCTTTCTTT
cdr3_aa: CASSPPGGQEDTEAFF
v_call: TRBV11-2
d_call: TRBD1
j_call: TRBJ1-1
clone_size: NA

cdr3_nt: TGTGCCAGCAGTTTATTTCCCGTGAGACTAGCAGTATACGAGCAGTACTTC
cdr3_aa: CASSLFPVRLAVYEQYF
v_call: TRBV27
d_call: TRBD2
j_call: TRBJ2-7
clone_size: NA

cdr3_nt: TGTGCTAGTGGTTTACTAGCGGGGGGGCAGGATGAGCAGTTCTTC
cdr3_aa: CASGLLAGGQDEQFF
v_call: TRBV12-5
d_call: TRBD2
j_call: TRBJ2-1
clone_size: once

cdr3_nt: TGTGCCAGCAGCTTAAATTGGGGGGATCGTGATGAGCAGTTCTTC
cdr3_aa: CASSLNWGDRDEQFF
v_call: TRBV7-9
d_call: NA
j_call: TRBJ2-1
clone_size: NA

cdr3_nt: TGTGCCAGCAGTTACTCCGGGAAACACTACGAGCAGTACTTC
cdr3_aa: CASSYSGKHYEQYF
v_call: TRBV6-5
d_call: NA
j_call: TRBJ2-7
clone_size: NA

cdr3_nt: TGCGCCAGCAGCTTGACTAACGGACTAGCGGGAGGCACAGATACGCAGTATTTT
cdr3_aa: CASSLTNGLAGGTDTQYF
v_call: TRBV5-1
d_call: TRBD2
j_call: TRBJ2-3
clone_size: NA

cdr3_nt: TGTGCCAGCAGTGAACTCCGGGGTGGGGAGACCCAGTACTTC
cdr3_aa: CASSELRGGETQYF
v_call: TRBV2
d_call: NA
j_call: TRBJ2-5
clone_size: NA

cdr3_nt: TGTGCCAGCAGTTTAAGAGGCCTTGGGGCCAACGTCCTGACTTTC
cdr3_aa: CASSLRGLGANVLTF
v_call: TRBV28
d_call: NA
j_call: TRBJ2-6
clone_size: NA

cdr3_nt: TGTGCCCGACAGACGAGTGATACGCAGTATTTT
cdr3_aa: CARQTSDTQYF
v_call: TRBV30
d_call: NA
j_call: TRBJ2-3
clone_size: NA

cdr3_nt: TGCGCCAGCAGCCCGGACAGGGGTGGTGAAAAACTGTTTTTT
cdr3_aa: CASSPDRGGEKLFF
v_call: TRBV5-1
d_call: TRBD1
j_call: TRBJ1-4
clone_size: NA

cdr3_nt: TGTGCCAGCAGCCAATTGTTCTCTGCAGGGGGAACTGGAAACACCATATATTTT
cdr3_aa: CASSQLFSAGGTGNTIYF
v_call: TRBV3-1/TRBV3-2
d_call: TRBD1
j_call: TRBJ1-3
clone_size: NA

cdr3_nt: TGTGCCAGCAGCTTATCTGCAGGGGGAACGTCCTCACCCCTCCACTTT
cdr3_aa: CASSLSAGGTSSPLHF
v_call: TRBV11-2
d_call: TRBD1
j_call: TRBJ1-6
clone_size: few